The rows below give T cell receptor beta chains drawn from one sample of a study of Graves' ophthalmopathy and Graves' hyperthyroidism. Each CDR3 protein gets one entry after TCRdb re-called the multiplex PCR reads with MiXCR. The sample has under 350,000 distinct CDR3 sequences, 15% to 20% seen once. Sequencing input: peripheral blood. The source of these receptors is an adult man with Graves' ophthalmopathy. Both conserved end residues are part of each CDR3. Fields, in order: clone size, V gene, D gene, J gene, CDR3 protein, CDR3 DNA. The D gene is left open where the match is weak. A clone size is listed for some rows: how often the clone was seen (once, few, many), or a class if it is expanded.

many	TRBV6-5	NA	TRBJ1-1	CASSYRVGTEAFF	TGTGCCAGCAGTTACAGGGTTGGCACTGAAGCTTTCTTT
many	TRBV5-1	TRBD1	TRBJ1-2	CASSPNLQGRYGYTF	TGCGCCAGCAGCCCCAACCTACAGGGGAGATATGGCTACACCTTC
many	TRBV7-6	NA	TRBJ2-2	CASSLAPGTGELFF	TGTGCCAGCAGCTTAGCGCCTGGCACCGGGGAGCTGTTTTTT
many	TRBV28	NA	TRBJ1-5	CASSFEVGGMGTYSNQPQHF	TGTGCCAGCAGTTTTGAAGTGGGGGGTATGGGGACTTATAGCAATCAGCCCCAGCATTTT
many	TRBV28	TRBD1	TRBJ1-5	CASSFRANRQGHSNQPQHF	TGTGCCAGCAGCTTTCGGGCAAATCGACAGGGCCATAGCAATCAGCCCCAGCATTTT
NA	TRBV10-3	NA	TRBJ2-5	CAGQGRRRGSQETQYF	TGTGCCGGTCAAGGACGGCGTCGGGGATCTCAAGAGACCCAGTACTTC
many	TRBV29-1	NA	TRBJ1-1	CSGRATGGGTEAFF	TGCAGCGGGCGGGCCACTGGCGGTGGCACTGAAGCTTTCTTT
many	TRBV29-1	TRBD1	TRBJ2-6	CSVGTGYSGANVLTF	TGCAGCGTTGGGACAGGCTACTCTGGGGCCAACGTCCTGACTTTC
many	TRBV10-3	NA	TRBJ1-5	CAISDSDGHSNQPQHF	TGTGCCATCAGTGACTCGGACGGCCATAGCAATCAGCCCCAGCATTTT
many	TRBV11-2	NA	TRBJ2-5	CASSLGRVGGETQYF	TGTGCCAGCAGCCTAGGCAGGGTGGGAGGAGAGACCCAGTACTTC
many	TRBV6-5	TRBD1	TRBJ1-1	CASSYSTGYTEAFF	TGTGCCAGCAGTTACTCGACAGGGTACACTGAAGCTTTCTTT
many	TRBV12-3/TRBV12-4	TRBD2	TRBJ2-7	CASSYTSGGEQYF	TGTGCCAGCAGTTATACTAGCGGAGGCGAGCAGTACTTC
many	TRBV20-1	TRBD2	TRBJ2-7	CSAQGLAGGWYEQYF	TGCAGTGCCCAAGGACTAGCGGGAGGGTGGTACGAGCAGTACTTC
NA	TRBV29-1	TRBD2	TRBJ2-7	CSVGLAGEQYF	TGCAGCGTGGGACTAGCGGGGGAGCAGTACTTC
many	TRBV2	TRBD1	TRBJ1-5	CASSDGGTGGLSQHF	TGTGCCAGCAGTGACGGGGGGACAGGCGGTCTGTCCCAGCATTTT
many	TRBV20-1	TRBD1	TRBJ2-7	CSSGQGSYEQYF	TGCAGTTCGGGACAGGGATCCTACGAGCAGTACTTC
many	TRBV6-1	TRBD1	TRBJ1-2	CASSAGGQGAYGYTF	TGTGCCAGCAGTGCCGGGGGGCAGGGGGCATATGGCTACACCTTC
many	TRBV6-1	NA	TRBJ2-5	CASSSGALTYQETQYF	TGTGCCAGCAGCTCTGGTGCTCTGACGTACCAAGAGACCCAGTACTTC
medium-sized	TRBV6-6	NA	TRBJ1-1	CASSRLGTGSRAFF	TGTGCCAGCAGTCGACTAGGTACAGGGAGCCGAGCTTTCTTT
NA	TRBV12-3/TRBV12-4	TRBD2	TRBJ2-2	CASSWTSGGTGELFF	TGTGCCAGCAGTTGGACTAGCGGGGGCACCGGGGAGCTGTTTTTT
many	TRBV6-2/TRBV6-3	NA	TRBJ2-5	CASSYPGPETETQYF	TGTGCCAGCAGTTACCCGGGACCCGAAACGGAGACCCAGTACTTC
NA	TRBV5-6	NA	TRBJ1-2	CASSFKGDYGYTF	TGTGCCAGCAGCTTCAAAGGGGACTATGGCTACACCTTC
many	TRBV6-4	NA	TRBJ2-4	CASSQNRAIGNIQYF	TGTGCCAGCAGTCAGAACCGGGCCATAGGGAACATTCAGTACTTC
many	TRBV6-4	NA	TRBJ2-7	CASSRQAGYEQYF	TGTGCCAGCAGTAGACAGGCGGGGTACGAGCAGTACTTC
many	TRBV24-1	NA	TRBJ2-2	CATSDPGMNTGELFF	TGTGCCACCAGTGATCCCGGGATGAACACCGGGGAGCTGTTTTTT
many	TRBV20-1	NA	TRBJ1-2	CSARLQGNSGYAF	TGCAGTGCTAGACTCCAGGGCAATTCTGGCTACGCCTTC
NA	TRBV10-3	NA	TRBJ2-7	CAIRGDLTGEQYF	TGTGCCATCAGGGGGGACTTAACGGGCGAGCAGTACTTC
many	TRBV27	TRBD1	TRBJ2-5	CASSSGQGASVEGQTQYF	TGTGCCAGCAGTTCCGGACAGGGGGCTAGTGTGGAGGGTCAGACCCAGTACTTC
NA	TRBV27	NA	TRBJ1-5	CASSPCNSNQPQLF	TGTGCCAGCAGTCCCTGCAATAGCAATCAGCCCCAGCTTTTT
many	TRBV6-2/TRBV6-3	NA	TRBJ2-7	CASRHADYEQYF	TGTGCCAGCAGACACGCCGACTACGAGCAGTACTTC
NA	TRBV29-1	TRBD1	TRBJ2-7	CSVGQGPANEQYF	TGCAGCGTCGGACAGGGACCTGCCAACGAGCAGTACTTC
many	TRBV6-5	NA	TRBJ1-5	CASSANNQPQHF	TGTGCCAGCTCGGCTAACAATCAGCCCCAGCATTTT
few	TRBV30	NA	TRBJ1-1	CAWSRGGTEAFF	TGTGCCTGGAGTCGAGGGGGCACTGAAGCTTTCTTT
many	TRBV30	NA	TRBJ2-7	CASTAGFNEQYF	TGTGCCTCGACGGCGGGGTTTAACGAGCAGTACTTC
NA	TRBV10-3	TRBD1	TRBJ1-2	CATKWPGQGLYGYTF	TGTGCCACGAAATGGCCGGGACAGGGGCTGTATGGCTACACCTTC
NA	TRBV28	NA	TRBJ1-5	CASSPLAQGGDQPQHF	TGTGCCAGCAGTCCTCTCGCACAGGGAGGAGATCAGCCCCAGCATTTT
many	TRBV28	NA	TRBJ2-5	CASRARRVYQETQYF	TGTGCCAGCAGGGCCAGGAGGGTCTACCAAGAGACCCAGTACTTC